This T cell receptor (beta chain) was identified during a study of T cell repertoires in cytomegalovirus infection. One entry per CDR3 protein results from TCRdb running MiXCR on the reads. The table has a few hundred thousand distinct CDR3 sequences, 40% seen once; the top ten hold around 46%. Points on this clonotype: Its cognate antigen is unknown.

Germline CDR1 reads SGHTA; CDR2 reads FQGNSA. Trimming took 4 bases from V and 2 from J; bases not matched to a gene: 7. The CDR3 runs 15 residues. The source material was cultured PBMCs, sampled from culture after CMV antigen stimulation. The TCR originated in a human donor in good health (CMV status not recorded). Some clones in this sample may be carry-over from other donors' samples. The V call is TRBV7-2, the J call TRBJ2-7; 8 bases line up with TRBD2. The CDR3 DNA sequence: TGTGCCAGCAGCTCTTCCGGGACTAGGACCTACGAGCAGTACTTC. This sequence encodes CASSSSGTRTYEQYF.